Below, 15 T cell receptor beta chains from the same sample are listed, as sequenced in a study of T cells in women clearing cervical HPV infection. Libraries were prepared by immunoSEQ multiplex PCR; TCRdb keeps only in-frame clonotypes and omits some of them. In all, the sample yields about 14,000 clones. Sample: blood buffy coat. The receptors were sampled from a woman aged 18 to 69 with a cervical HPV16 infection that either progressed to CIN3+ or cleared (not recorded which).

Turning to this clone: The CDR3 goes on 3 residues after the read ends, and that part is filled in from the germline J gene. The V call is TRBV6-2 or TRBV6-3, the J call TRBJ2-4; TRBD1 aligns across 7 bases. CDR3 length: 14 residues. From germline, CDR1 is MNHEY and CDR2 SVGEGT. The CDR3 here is CASSYSRQGGGQYF. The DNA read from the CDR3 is TGTGCCAGCAGTTACTCCAGACAGGGTGGTGGT.

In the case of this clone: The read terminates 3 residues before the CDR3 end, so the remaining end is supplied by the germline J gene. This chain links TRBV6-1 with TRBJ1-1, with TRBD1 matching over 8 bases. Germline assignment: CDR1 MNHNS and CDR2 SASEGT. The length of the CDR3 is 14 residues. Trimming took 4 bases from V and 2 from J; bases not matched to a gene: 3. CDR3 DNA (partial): TGTGCCAGCAGTGCCAGGGGGCGCAACACTGAA. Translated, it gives CASSARGRNTE. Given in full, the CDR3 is CASSARGRNTEAFF.

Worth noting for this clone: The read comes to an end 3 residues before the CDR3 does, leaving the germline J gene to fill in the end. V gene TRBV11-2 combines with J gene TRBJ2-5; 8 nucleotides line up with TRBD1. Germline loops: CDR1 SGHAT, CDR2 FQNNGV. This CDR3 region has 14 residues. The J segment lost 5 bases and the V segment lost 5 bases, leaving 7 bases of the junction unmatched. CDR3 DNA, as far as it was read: TGTGCCAGCAGCCCGCAGGGGGCCCGGGAGACC. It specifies CASSPQGARET. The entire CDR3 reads CASSPQGARETQYF.

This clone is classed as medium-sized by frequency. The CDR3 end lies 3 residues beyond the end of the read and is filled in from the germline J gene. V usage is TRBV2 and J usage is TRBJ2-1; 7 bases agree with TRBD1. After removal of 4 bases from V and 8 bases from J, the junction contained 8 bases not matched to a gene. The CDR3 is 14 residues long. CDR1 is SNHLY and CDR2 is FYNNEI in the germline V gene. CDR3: CASSGVEGAYEQFF. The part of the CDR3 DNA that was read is TGTGCCAGCAGTGGGGTCGAGGGGGCCTATGAG.

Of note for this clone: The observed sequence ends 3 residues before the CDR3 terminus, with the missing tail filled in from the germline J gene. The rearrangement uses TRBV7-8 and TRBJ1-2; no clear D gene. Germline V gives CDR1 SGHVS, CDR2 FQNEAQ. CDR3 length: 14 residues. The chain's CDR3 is CASSLDQKDYDYTF. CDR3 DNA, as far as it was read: TGTGCCAGCAGCTTAGATCAGAAGGACTACGAC.

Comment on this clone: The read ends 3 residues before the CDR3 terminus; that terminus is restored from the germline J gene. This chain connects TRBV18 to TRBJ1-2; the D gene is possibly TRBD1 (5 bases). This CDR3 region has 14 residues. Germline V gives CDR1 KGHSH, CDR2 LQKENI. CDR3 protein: CASSPRDFLYDYTF. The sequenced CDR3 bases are TGTGCCAGCTCACCCCGGGACTTCCTCTACGAC.

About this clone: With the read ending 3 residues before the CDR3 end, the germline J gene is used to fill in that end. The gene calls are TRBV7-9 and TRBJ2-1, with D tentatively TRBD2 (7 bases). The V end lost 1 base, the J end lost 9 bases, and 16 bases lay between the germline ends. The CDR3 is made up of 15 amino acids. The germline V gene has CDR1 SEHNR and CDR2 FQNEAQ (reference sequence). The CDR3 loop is CASSLGWGGQVEQFF. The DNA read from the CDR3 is TGTGCCAGCAGCTTAGGGTGGGGGGGGCAGGTTGAG.

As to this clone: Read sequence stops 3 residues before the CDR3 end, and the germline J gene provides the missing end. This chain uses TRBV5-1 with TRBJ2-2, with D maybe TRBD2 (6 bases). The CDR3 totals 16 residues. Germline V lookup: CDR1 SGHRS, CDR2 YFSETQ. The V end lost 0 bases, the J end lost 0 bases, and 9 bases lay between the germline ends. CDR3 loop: CASSLAPGANTGELFF. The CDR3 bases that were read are TGCGCCAGCAGCTTGGCTCCGGGGGCGAACACCGGGGAG.

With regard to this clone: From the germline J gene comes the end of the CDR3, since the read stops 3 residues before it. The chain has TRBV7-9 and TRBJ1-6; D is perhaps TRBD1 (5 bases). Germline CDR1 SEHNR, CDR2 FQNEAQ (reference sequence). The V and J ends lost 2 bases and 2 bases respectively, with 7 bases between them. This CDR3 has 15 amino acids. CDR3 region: CASSLQGPYNSPLHF. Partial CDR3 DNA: TGTGCCAGCAGCTTACAGGGCCCCTATAATTCACCC.

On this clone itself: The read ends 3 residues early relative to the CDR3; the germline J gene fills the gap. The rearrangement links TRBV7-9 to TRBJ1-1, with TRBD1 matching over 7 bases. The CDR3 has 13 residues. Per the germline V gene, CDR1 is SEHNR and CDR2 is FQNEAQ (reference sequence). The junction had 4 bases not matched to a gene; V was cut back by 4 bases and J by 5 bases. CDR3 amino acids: CASSSQGRTEAFF. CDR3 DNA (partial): TGTGCCAGCAGCTCACAGGGGAGGACTGAA.

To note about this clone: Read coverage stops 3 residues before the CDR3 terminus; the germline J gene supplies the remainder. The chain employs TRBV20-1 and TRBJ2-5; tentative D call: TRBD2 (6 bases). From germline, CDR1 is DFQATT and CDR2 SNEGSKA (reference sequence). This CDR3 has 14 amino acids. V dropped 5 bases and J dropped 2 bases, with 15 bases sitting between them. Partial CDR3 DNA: TGCAGTGCTTTGGCGGGATGGAGACAAGAGACC. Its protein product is CSALAGWRQET. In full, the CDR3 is CSALAGWRQETQYF.

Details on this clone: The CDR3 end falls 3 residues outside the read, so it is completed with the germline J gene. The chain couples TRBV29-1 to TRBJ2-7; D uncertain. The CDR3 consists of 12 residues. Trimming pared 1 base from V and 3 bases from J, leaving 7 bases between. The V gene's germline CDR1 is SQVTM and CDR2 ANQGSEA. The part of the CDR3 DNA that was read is TGCAGCGTTGAAGTGACTGGCTACGAG. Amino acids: CSVEVTGYE. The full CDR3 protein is CSVEVTGYEQYF.

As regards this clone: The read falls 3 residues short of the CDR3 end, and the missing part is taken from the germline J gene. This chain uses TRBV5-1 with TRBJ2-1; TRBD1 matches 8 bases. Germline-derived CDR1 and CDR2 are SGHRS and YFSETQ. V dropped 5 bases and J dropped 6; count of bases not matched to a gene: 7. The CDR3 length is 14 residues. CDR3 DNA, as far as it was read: TGCGCCAGCAGTCAGGACAGGGTCAGCAATGAG. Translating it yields CASSQDRVSNE. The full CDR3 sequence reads CASSQDRVSNEQFF.

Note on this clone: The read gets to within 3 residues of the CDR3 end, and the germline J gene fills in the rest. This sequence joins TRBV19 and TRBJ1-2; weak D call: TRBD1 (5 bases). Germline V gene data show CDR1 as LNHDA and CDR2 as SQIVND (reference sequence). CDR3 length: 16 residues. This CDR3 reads CASSIRGGRYTDTYTF. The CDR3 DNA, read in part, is TGTGCCAGTAGTATCCGCGGGGGGAGGTACACAGATACC.

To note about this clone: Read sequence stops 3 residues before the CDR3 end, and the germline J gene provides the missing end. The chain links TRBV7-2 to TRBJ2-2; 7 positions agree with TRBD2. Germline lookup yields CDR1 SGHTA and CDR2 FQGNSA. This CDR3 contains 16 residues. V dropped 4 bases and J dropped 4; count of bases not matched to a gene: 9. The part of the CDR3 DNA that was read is TGTGCCAGCAGCTCAGCACCTGGACTAGGCACCGGGGAG. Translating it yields CASSSAPGLGTGE. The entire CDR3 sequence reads CASSSAPGLGTGELFF.